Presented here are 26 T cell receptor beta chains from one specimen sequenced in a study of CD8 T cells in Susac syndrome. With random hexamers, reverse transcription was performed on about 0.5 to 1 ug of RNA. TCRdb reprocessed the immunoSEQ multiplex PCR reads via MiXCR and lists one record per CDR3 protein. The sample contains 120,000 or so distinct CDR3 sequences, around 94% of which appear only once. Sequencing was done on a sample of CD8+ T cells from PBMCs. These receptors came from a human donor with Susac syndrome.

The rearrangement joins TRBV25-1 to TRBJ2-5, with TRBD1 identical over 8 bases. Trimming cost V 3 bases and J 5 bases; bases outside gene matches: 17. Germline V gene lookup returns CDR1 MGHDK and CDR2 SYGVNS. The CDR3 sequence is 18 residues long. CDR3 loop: CASSDTRGQVVSEETQYF. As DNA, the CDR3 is TGTGCCAGCAGTGACACCCGGGGACAGGTGGTTTCTGAGGAGACCCAGTACTTC.

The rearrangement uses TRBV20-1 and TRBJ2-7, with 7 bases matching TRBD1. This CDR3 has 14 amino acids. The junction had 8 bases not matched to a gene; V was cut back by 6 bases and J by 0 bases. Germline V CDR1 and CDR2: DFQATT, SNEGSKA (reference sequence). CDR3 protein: CSAPGTESSYEQYF. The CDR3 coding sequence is TGCAGTGCACCCGGGACAGAGAGCTCCTACGAGCAGTACTTC.

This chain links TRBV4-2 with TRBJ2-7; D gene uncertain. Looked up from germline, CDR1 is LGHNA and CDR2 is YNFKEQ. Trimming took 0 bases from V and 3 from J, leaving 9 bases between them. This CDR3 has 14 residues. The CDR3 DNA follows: TGTGCCAGCAGCCAAGAGCAGGCGATCTACGAGCAGTACTTC. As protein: CASSQEQAIYEQYF.

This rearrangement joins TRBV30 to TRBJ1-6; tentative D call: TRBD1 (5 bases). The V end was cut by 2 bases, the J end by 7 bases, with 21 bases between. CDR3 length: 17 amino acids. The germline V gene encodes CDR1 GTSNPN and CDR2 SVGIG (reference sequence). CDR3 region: CAWSRESSGLGNSPLHF. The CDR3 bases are TGTGCCTGGAGTAGGGAATCTTCAGGGTTGGGGAATTCACCCCTCCACTTT.

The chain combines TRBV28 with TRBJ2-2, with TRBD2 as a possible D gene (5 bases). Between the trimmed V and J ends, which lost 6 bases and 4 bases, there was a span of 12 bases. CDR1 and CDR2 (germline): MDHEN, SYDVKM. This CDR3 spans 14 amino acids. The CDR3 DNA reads TGTGCCAGCAGCCCCGGGATTTCCACCGGGGAGCTGTTTTTT. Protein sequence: CASSPGISTGELFF.

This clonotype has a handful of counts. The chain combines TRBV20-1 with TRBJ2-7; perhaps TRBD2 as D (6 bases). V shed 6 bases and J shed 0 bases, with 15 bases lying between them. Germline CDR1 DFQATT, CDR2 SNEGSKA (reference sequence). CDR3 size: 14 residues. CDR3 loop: CSATGTGSSYEQYF. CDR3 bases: TGCAGTGCCACCGGGACCGGGAGCTCCTACGAGCAGTACTTC.

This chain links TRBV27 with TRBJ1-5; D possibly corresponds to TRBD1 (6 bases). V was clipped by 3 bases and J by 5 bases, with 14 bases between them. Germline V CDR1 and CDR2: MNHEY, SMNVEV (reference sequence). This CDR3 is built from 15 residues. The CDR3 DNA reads TGTGCCAGCAGTTTGTCCTCAGGGGTGCATCAGCCCCAGCATTTT. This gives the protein CASSLSSGVHQPQHF.

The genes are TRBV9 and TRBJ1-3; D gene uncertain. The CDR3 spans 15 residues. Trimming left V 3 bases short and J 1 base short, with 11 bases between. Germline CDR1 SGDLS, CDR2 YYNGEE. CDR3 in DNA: TGTGCCAGCAGCGCCGGCCCCGATTCTGGAAACACCATATATTTT. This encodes CASSAGPDSGNTIYF.

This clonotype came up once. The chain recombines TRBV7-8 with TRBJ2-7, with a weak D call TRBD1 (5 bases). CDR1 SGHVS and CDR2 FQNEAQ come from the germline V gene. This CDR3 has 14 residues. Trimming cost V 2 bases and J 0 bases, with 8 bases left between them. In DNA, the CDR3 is TGTGCCAGCAGCTTATGGGGCATCTCCTACGAGCAGTACTTC. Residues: CASSLWGISYEQYF.

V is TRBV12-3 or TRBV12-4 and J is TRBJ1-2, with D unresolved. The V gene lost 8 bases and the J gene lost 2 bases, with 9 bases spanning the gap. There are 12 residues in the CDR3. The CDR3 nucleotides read TGTGCCAGCCTGATAGGGAACTATGGCTACACCTTC. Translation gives CASLIGNYGYTF.

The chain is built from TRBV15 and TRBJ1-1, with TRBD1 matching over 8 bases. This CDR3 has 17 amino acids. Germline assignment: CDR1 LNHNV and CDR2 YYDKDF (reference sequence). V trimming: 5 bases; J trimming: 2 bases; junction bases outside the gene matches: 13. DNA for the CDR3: TGTGCCACCAGCGGATTACCCGGGCAGGGGGCAAACACTGAAGCTTTCTTT. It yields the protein CATSGLPGQGANTEAFF.

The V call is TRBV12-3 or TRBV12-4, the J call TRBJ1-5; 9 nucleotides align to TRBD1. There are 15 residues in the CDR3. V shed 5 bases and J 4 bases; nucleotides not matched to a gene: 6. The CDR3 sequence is CASSPGTGKNQPQHF. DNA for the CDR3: TGTGCCAGCAGTCCCGGGACAGGGAAAAATCAGCCCCAGCATTTT.

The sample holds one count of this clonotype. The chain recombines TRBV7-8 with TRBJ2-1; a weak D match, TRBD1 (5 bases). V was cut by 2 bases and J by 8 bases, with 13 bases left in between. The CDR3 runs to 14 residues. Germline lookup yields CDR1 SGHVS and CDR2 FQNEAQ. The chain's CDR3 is CASSLQGSWDEQFF. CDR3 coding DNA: TGTGCCAGCAGCTTACAGGGATCCTGGGATGAGCAGTTCTTC. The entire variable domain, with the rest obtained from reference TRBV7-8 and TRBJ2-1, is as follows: GAGVSQSPRYKVAKRGQDVALRCDPISGHVSLFWYQQALGQGPEFLTYFQNEAQLDKSGLPSDRFFAERPEGSVSTLKIQRTQQEDSAVYLCASSLQGSWDEQFFGPGTRLTVL.

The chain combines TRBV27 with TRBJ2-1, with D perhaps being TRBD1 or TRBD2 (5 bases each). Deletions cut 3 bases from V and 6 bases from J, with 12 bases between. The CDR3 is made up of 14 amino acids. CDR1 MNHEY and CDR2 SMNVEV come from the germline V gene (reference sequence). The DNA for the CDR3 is TGTGCCAGCAGTTTCGGGGCGGCAGGCAATGAGCAGTTCTTC. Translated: CASSFGAAGNEQFF.

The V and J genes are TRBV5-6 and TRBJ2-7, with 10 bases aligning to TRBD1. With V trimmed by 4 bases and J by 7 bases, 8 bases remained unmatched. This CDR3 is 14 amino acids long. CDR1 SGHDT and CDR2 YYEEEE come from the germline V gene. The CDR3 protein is CASSGRDRGWEQYF. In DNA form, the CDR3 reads TGTGCCAGCAGCGGCCGGGACAGGGGTTGGGAGCAGTACTTC.

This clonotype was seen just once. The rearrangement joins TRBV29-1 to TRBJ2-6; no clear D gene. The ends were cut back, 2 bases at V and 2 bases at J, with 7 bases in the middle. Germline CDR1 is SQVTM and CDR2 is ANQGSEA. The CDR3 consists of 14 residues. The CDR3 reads CSVEKGAGANVLTF. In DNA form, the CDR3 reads TGCAGCGTTGAAAAAGGAGCTGGGGCCAACGTCCTGACTTTC.

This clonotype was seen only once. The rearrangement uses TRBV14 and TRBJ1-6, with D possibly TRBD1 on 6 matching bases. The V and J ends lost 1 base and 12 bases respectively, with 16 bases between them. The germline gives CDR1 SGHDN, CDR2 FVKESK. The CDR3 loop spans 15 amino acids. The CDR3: CASSQVAGARVPLHF. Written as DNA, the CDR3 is TGTGCCAGCAGCCAAGTTGCGGGGGCGAGGGTACCCCTCCACTTT. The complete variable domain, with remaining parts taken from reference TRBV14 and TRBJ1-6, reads EAGVTQFPSHSVIEKGQTVTLRCDPISGHDNLYWYRRVMGKEIKFLLHFVKESKQDESGMPNNRFLAERTGGTYSTLKVQPAELEDSGVYFCASSQVAGARVPLHFGNGTRLTVT.

The CDR3 loop reads CASSLEGGDYEQYF. CDR3 nucleotides: TGTGCCAGCAGTTTAGAGGGGGGAGACTACGAGCAGTACTTC. The chain is built from TRBV12-3 or TRBV12-4 and TRBJ2-7; D might be TRBD1 or TRBD2, each matching 6 bases. The CDR3 consists of 14 residues. V was pared by 1 base and J by 3 bases, with 10 bases between.

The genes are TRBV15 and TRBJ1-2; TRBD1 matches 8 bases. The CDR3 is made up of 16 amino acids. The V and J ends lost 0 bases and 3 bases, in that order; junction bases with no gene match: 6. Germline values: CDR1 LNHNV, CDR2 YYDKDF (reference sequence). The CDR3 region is CATSRDPGGLDYGYTF. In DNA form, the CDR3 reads TGTGCCACCAGCAGAGATCCAGGGGGCCTGGACTATGGCTACACCTTC.

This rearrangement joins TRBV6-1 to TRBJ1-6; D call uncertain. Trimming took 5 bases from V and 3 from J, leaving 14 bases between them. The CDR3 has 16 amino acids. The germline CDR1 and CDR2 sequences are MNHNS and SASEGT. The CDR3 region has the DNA TGTGCCAGCAGTCAAACAGCGACTAACTATAATTCACCCCTCCACTTT. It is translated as CASSQTATNYNSPLHF.

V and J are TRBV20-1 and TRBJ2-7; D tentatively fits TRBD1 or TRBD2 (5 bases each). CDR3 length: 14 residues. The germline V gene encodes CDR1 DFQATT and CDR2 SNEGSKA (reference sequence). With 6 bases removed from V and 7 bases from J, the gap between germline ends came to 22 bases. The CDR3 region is CSATAGQGPLEQYF. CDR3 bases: TGCAGTGCCACCGCGGGCCAGGGACCCCTGGAGCAGTACTTC.

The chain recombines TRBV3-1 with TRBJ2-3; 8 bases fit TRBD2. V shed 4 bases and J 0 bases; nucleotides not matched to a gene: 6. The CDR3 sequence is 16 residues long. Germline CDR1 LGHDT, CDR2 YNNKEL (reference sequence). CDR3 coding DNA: TGTGCCAGCAGCCCCCAGGCGGGGGGTAGCACAGATACGCAGTATTTT. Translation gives CASSPQAGGSTDTQYF.

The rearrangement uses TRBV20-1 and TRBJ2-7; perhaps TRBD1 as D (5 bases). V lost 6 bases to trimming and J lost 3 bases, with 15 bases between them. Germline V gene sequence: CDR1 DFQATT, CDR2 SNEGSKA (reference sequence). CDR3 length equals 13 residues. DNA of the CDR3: TGCAGTGCCAGGGCAGGGAACCTCTACGAGCAGTACTTC. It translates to CSARAGNLYEQYF.

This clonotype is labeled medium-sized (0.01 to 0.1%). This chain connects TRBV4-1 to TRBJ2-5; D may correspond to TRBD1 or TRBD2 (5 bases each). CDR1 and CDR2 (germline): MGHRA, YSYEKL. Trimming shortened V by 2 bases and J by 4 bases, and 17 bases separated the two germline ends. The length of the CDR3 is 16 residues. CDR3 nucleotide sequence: TGCGCCAGCAGCCAACAAGGGACCCACTCCATAGAGACCCAGTACTTC. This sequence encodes CASSQQGTHSIETQYF.

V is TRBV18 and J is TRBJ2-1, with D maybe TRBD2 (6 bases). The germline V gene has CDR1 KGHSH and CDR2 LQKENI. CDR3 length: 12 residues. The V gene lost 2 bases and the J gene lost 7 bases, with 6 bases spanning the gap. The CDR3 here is CASSPGGNEQFF. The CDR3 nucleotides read TGTGCCAGCTCACCAGGGGGGAATGAGCAGTTCTTC.

Here the CDR3 DNA reads TGCGCCAGCAGCCAAGAGCTGCCCCCGGGGTCCGGGGAGCTGTTTTTT. Amino acids: CASSQELPPGSGELFF. The V call is TRBV4-1, the J call TRBJ2-2, with a weak D call TRBD2 (5 bases). The CDR3 runs to 16 residues. In germline, CDR1 is MGHRA, CDR2 YSYEKL. V was trimmed by 0 bases and J by 6 bases, leaving 14 bases between them.